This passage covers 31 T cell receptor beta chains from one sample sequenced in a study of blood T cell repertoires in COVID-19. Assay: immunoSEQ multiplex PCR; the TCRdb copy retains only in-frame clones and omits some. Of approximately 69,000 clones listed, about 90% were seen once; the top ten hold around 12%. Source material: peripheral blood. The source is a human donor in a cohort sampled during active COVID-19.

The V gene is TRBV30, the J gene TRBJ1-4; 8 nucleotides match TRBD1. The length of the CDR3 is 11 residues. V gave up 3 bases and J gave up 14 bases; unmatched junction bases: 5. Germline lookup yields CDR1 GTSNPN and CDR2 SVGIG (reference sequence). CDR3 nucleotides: TGTGCCTGGAGGGATAGGACAGGGCTGTTTTTT. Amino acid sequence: CAWRDRTGLFF.

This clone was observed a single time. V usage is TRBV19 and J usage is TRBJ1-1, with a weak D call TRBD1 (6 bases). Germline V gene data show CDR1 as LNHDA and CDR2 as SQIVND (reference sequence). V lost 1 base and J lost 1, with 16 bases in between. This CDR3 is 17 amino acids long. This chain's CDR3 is CASSIAGQPLTNTEAFF. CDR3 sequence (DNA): TGTGCCAGTAGTATAGCAGGACAGCCACTGACGAACACTGAAGCTTTCTTT.

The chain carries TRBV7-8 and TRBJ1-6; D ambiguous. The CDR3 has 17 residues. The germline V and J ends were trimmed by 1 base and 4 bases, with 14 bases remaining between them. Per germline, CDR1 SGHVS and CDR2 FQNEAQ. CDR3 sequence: CASSLGRTGPYNSPLHF. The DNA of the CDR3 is TGTGCCAGCAGCTTAGGGAGGACTGGGCCGTATAATTCACCCCTCCACTTT.

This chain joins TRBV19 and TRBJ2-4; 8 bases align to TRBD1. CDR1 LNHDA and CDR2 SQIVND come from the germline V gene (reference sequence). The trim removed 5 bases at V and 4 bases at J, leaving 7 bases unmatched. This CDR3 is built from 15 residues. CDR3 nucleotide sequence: TGTGCCAGTAGTTCGACAGGGGTAGGGAAAAACATTCAGTACTTC. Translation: CASSSTGVGKNIQYF.

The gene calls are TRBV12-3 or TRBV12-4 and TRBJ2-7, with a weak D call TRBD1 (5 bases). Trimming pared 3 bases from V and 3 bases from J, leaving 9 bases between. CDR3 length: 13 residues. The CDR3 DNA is TGTGCCAGCAGTTTTACCAGGGACTACGAGCAGTACTTC. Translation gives CASSFTRDYEQYF.

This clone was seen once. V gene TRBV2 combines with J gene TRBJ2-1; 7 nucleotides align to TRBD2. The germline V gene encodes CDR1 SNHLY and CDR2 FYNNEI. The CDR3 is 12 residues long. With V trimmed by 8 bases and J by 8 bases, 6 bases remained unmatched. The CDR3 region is CASGLSGDEQFF. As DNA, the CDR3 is TGTGCCAGCGGACTAAGCGGGGATGAGCAGTTCTTC.

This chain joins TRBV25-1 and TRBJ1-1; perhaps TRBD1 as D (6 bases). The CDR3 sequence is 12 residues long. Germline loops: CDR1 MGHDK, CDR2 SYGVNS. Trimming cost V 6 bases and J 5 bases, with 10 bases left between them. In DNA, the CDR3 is TGTGCCAGCAGGCAGGGGTTGACTGAAGCTTTCTTT. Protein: CASRQGLTEAFF.

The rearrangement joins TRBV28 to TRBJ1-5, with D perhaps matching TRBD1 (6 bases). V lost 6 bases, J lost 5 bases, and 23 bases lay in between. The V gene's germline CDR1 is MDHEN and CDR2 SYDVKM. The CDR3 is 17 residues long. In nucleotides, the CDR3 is TGTGCCAGCAGCCTCTTCCAGACAGGCCGCATTGATCAGCCCCAGCATTTT. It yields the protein CASSLFQTGRIDQPQHF.

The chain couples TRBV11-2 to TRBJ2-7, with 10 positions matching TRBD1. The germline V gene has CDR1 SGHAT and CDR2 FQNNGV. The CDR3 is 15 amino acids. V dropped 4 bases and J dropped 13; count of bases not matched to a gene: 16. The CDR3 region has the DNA TGTGCCAGCAGCTCCCCGGGACAGGGGTCGGCACGGCACTACTTC. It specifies CASSSPGQGSARHYF.

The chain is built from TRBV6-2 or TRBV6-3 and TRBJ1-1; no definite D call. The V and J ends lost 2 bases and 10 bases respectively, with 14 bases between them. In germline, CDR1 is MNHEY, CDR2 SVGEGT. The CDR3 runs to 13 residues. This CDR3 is CASSYEFGPGAFF. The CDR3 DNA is TGTGCCAGCAGTTACGAGTTTGGCCCGGGAGCTTTCTTT.

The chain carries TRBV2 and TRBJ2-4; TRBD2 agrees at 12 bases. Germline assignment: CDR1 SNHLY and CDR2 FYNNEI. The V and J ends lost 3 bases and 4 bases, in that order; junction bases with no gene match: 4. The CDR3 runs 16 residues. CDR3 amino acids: CASSDGLAGTKNIQYF. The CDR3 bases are TGTGCCAGCAGTGACGGACTAGCGGGGACTAAAAACATTCAGTACTTC.

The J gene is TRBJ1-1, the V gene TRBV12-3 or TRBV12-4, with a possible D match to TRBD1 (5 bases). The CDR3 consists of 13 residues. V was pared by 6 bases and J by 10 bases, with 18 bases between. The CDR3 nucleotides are TGTGCCAGCAGGCGTACAGGAGATACTTTAGCTTTCTTT. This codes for CASRRTGDTLAFF.

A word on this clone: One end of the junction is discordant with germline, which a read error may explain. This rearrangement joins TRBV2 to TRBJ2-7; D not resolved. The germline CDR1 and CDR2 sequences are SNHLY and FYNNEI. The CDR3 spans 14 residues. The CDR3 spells CASSDLIDSNEQYF. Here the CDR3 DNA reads TGTGCCAGCAGTGATCTGATAGACTCCAACGAGCAGTACTTC. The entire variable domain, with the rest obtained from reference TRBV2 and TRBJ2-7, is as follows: EPEVTQTPSHQVTQMGQEVILRCVPISNHLYFYWYRQILGQKVEFLVSFYNNEISEKSEIFDDQFSVERPDGSNFTLKIRSTKLEDSAMYFCASSDLIDSNEQYFGPGTRLTVT.

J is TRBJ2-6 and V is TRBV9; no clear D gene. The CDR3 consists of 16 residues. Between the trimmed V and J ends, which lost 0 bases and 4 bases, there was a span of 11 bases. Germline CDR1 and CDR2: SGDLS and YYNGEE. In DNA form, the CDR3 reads TGTGCCAGCAGCGTAGCTACCATAGCAGGGGCCAACGTCCTGACTTTC. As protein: CASSVATIAGANVLTF.

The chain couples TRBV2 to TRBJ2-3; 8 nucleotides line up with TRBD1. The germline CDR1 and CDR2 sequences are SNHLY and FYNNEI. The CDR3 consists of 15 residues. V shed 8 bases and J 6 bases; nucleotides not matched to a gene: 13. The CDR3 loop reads CASARDRPSGDTQYF. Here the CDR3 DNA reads TGTGCCAGCGCCAGGGACAGGCCCTCGGGGGATACGCAGTATTTT. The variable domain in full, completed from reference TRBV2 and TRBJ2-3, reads EPEVTQTPSHQVTQMGQEVILRCVPISNHLYFYWYRQILGQKVEFLVSFYNNEISEKSEIFDDQFSVERPDGSNFTLKIRSTKLEDSAMYFCASARDRPSGDTQYFGPGTRLTVL.

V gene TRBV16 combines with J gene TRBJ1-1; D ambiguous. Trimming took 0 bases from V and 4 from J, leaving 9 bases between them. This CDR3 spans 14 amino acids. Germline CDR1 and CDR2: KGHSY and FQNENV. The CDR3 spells CASSQSTSSTEAFF. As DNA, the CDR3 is TGTGCCAGCAGCCAATCTACGAGTAGCACTGAAGCTTTCTTT.

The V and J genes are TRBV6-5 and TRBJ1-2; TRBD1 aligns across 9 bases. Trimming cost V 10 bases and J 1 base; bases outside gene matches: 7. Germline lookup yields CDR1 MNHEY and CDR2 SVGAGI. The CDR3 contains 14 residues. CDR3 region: CATRRDRDNYGYTF. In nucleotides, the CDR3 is TGTGCCACCCGCAGGGACAGGGATAACTATGGCTACACCTTC.

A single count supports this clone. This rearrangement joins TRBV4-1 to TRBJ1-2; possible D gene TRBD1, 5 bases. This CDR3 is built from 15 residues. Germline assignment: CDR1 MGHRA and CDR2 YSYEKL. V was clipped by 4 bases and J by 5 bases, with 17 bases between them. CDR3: CASSRLYDSQYGYTF. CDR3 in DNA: TGCGCCAGCAGCCGCTTGTACGACAGTCAGTATGGCTACACCTTC.

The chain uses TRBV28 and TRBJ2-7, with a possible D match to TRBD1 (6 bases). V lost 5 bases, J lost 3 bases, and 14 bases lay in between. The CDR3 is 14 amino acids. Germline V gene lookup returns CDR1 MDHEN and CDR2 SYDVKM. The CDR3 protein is CASSHQTGGYEQYF. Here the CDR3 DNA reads TGTGCCAGCAGTCACCAGACAGGTGGCTACGAGCAGTACTTC. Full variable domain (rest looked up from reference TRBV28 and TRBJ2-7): DVKVTQSSRYLVKRTGEKVFLECVQDMDHENMFWYRQDPGLGLRLIYFSYDVKMKEKGDIPEGYSVSREKKERFSLILESASTNQTSMYLCASSHQTGGYEQYFGPGTRLTVT.

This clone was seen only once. In nucleotides, the CDR3 is TGTGCCAGCAGTCCCGAATCCTACCCAGATACGCAGTATTTT. Translated: CASSPESYPDTQYF. The V call is TRBV27, the J call TRBJ2-3; D is ambiguous. V was clipped by 5 bases and J by 4 bases, with 13 bases between them. This CDR3 has 14 residues. From germline, CDR1 is MNHEY and CDR2 SMNVEV (reference sequence).

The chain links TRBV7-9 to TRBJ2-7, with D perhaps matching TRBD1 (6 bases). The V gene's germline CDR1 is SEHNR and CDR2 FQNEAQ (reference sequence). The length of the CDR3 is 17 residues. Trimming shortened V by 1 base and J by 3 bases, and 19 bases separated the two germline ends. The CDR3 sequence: CASSLVYTQVGGYEQYF. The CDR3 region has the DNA TGTGCCAGCAGCTTAGTCTACACCCAAGTAGGGGGCTACGAGCAGTACTTC.

The CDR3 region is CASSMGRALGNQPQHF. The CDR3 bases are TGTGCCAGTAGTATGGGCAGGGCGCTGGGGAATCAGCCCCAGCATTTT. This rearrangement joins TRBV19 to TRBJ1-5; D is perhaps TRBD1 (5 bases). With 3 bases removed from V and 4 bases from J, the gap between germline ends came to 16 bases. The CDR3 is made up of 16 amino acids. Looked up from germline, CDR1 is LNHDA and CDR2 is SQIVND (reference sequence).

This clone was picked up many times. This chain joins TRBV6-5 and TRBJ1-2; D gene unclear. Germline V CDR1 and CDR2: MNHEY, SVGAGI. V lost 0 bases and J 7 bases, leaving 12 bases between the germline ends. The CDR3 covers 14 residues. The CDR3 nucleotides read TGTGCCAGCAGTTACTCAGAGGCACCCGGTGGCTACACCTTC. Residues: CASSYSEAPGGYTF.

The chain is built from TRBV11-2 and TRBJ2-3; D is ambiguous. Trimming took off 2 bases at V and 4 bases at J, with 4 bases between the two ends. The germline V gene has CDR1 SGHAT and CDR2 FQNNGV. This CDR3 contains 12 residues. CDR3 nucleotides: TGTGCCAGCAGCTTAAACTCAGATACGCAGTATTTT. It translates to CASSLNSDTQYF.

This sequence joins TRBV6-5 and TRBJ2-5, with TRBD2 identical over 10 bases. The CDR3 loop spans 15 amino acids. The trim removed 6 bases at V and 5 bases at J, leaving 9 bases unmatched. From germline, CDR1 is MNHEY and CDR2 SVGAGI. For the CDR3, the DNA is TGTGCCAGCAGCTTGGGCCCGGGACTAGCGGAGACCCAGTACTTC. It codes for CASSLGPGLAETQYF.

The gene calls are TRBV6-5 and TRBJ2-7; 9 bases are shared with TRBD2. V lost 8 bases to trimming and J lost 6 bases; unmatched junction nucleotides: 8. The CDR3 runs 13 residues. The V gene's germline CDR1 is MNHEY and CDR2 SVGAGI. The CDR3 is CASSRGGQSEQYF. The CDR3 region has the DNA TGTGCCAGCTCGCGGGGGGGCCAGTCCGAGCAGTACTTC.

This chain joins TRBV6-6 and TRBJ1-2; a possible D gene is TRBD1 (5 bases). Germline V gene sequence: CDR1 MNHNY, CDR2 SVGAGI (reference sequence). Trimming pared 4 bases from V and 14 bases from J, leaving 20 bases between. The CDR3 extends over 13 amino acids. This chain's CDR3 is CASSSTSGTPRTF. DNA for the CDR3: TGTGCCAGCAGTTCAACATCCGGGACTCCGAGGACCTTC.

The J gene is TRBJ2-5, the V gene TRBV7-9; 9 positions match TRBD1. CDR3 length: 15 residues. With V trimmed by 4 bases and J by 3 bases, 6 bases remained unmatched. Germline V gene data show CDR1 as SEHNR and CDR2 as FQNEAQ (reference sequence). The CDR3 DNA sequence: TGTGCCAGCAGCTACAACCGGGACAGGGAAGAGACCCAGTACTTC. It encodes CASSYNRDREETQYF.

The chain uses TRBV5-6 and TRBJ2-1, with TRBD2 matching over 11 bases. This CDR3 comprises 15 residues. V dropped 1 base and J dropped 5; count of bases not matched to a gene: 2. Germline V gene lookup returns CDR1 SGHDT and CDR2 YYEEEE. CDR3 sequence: CASSLLAGGNNEQFF. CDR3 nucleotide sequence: TGTGCCAGCAGCTTGTTAGCGGGGGGGAACAATGAGCAGTTCTTC.

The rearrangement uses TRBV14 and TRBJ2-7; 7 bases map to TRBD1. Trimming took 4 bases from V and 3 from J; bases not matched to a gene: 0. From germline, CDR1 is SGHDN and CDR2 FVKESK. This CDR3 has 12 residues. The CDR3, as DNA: TGTGCCAGCAGCCGGGACAGCTACGAGCAGTACTTC. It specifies CASSRDSYEQYF.

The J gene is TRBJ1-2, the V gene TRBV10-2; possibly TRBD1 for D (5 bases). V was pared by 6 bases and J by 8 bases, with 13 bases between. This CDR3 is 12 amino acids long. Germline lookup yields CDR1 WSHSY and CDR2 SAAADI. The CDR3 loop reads CASRGDSRGYTF. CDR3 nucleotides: TGCGCCAGCAGAGGTGACAGCAGGGGCTACACCTTC.